What follows are 17 T cell receptor beta chains derived from one specimen sequenced in a study of cytotoxic CD8 clonotypes in ibrutinib-treated CLL. Generated by immunoSEQ multiplex PCR, the TCRdb table keeps only in-frame clones and is missing some. The sample holds 90,000 to 100,000 clones, 78% seen once. This specimen was PBMCs, taken after 12 months of ibrutinib treatment. These receptors came from a human donor with chronic lymphocytic leukemia.

The V call is TRBV19, the J call TRBJ1-2; D perhaps matches TRBD1 (6 bases). The germline gives CDR1 LNHDA, CDR2 SQIVND (reference sequence). This CDR3 comprises 15 residues. The V end was cut by 0 bases, the J end by 8 bases, with 16 bases between. CDR3 nucleotide sequence: TGTGCCAGTAGTATAGAGACAGGAGTCCAAGTGGGCTACACCTTC. The encoded protein is CASSIETGVQVGYTF.

The chain carries TRBV7-2 and TRBJ2-4, with 7 positions matching TRBD1. V lost 1 base, J lost 6 bases, and 12 bases stayed unmatched. The CDR3 extends over 17 amino acids. Germline V gene sequence: CDR1 SGHTA, CDR2 FQGNSA. The CDR3 DNA reads as TGTGCCAGCAGCTTAGGGGACAGATCATCTGGGGGAAACATTCAGTACTTC. This gives the protein CASSLGDRSSGGNIQYF.

In its sample, this clone was seen a few times. The chain joins TRBV5-6 to TRBJ1-2; D gene unclear. In germline, CDR1 is SGHDT, CDR2 YYEEEE. Trimming pared 3 bases from V and 4 bases from J, leaving 13 bases between. CDR3 length: 14 amino acids. The CDR3 loop reads CASSSLDGSYGYTF. The CDR3 DNA follows: TGTGCCAGCAGCTCCCTGGACGGATCCTATGGCTACACCTTC. The full variable domain, completed using reference TRBV5-6 and TRBJ1-2, is DAGVTQSPTHLIKTRGQQVTLRCSPKSGHDTVSWYQQALGQGPQFIFQYYEEEERQRGNFPDRFSGHQFPNYSSELNVNALLLGDSALYLCASSSLDGSYGYTFGSGTRLTVV.

The chain links TRBV7-9 to TRBJ1-2, with D perhaps matching TRBD1 (5 bases). This CDR3 comprises 17 residues. The germline V gene encodes CDR1 SEHNR and CDR2 FQNEAQ (reference sequence). Trimming took off 8 bases at V and 9 bases at J, with 31 bases between the two ends. CDR3 sequence (DNA): TGTGCCAGCTTGGACACCTGGGTCGCTGCCTCAACTATTAGCTACACCTTC. This translates into CASLDTWVAASTISYTF.

The gene calls are TRBV7-6 and TRBJ2-5, with a possible D match to TRBD1 (7 bases). The germline CDR1 and CDR2 sequences are SGHVS and FNYEAQ. V dropped 5 bases and J dropped 5 bases, with 18 bases sitting between them. The CDR3 length is 15 residues. CDR3 sequence (DNA): TGTGCCAGCAGCCCAGGGGGGCGGCGCCGGGAGACCCAGTACTTC. It codes for CASSPGGRRRETQYF.

This chain uses TRBV4-2 with TRBJ2-4; TRBD2 matches at 8 bases. This CDR3 is 17 amino acids long. Trimming removed 2 bases from V and 7 bases from J; junction bases left unmatched: 13. Germline V CDR1 and CDR2: LGHNA, YNFKEQ. The DNA of the CDR3 is TGTGCCAGCAGCCAATTTGGGAGCGGGGGCTTAGGTAACATTCAGTACTTC. It translates to CASSQFGSGGLGNIQYF.

This rearrangement joins TRBV11-1 to TRBJ1-2; the D is unclear. Trimming removed 4 bases at V and 7 bases at J, with 13 bases between. Germline V gene lookup returns CDR1 SGHAT and CDR2 FQDESV (reference sequence). The CDR3 spans 13 residues. CDR3 residues: CASSSPVPSGYTF. DNA of the CDR3: TGTGCCAGCAGCTCGCCAGTCCCTTCTGGCTACACCTTC.

The chain joins TRBV7-3 to TRBJ2-7; 9 positions agree with TRBD2. The CDR3 length is 14 residues. Germline V gene lookup returns CDR1 SGHTA and CDR2 FQGTGA. V gave up 5 bases and J gave up 1 base; unmatched junction bases: 3. CDR3: CASSTTSGSYEQYF. CDR3 in DNA: TGTGCCAGCAGCACGACTAGCGGATCCTACGAGCAGTACTTC.

The chain couples TRBV15 to TRBJ1-5; the D is unclear. Germline V CDR1 and CDR2: LNHNV, YYDKDF (reference sequence). V was trimmed by 0 bases and J by 4 bases, leaving 10 bases between them. This CDR3 comprises 15 residues. CDR3 sequence reads: CATSRDRVENQPQHF. The DNA for the CDR3 is TGTGCCACCAGCAGAGATCGAGTTGAGAATCAGCCCCAGCATTTT. The whole variable domain, filled in from reference TRBV15 and TRBJ1-5, reads DAMVIQNPRYQVTQFGKPVTLSCSQTLNHNVMYWYQQKSSQAPKLLFHYYDKDFNNEADTPDNFQSRRPNTSFCFLDIRSPGLGDTAMYLCATSRDRVENQPQHFGDGTRLSIL.

The gene calls are TRBV2 and TRBJ1-2, with TRBD1 matching over 9 bases. Germline V gene data show CDR1 as SNHLY and CDR2 as FYNNEI. The CDR3 is 15 residues long. V lost 5 bases and J lost 6; bases outside the gene matches: 10. CDR3 sequence: CASSLGQGPSDGYTF. The CDR3 DNA reads as TGTGCCAGCAGTTTGGGACAGGGACCCTCGGATGGCTACACCTTC.

The chain links TRBV28 to TRBJ1-5; D is undetermined. The length of the CDR3 is 14 residues. Between the trimmed V and J ends, which lost 5 bases and 3 bases, there was a span of 11 bases. Germline values: CDR1 MDHEN, CDR2 SYDVKM. CDR3: CASSMNEDNQPQHF. CDR3 in DNA: TGTGCCAGCAGTATGAATGAGGACAATCAGCCCCAGCATTTT.

The chain couples TRBV6-5 to TRBJ1-6; a possible D gene is TRBD1 (5 bases). Germline assignment: CDR1 MNHEY and CDR2 SVGAGI. The CDR3 runs to 16 residues. Trimming took 0 bases from V and 0 from J, leaving 6 bases between them. The CDR3 DNA is TGTGCCAGCAGTTACTCGCAGGGCTCCTATAATTCACCCCTCCACTTT. This encodes CASSYSQGSYNSPLHF.

This chain uses TRBV4-2 with TRBJ2-7; 8 nucleotides line up with TRBD2. CDR3 size: 16 residues. Germline assignment: CDR1 LGHNA and CDR2 YNFKEQ. The ends lost 0 bases at V and 2 bases at J; junction bases unmatched: 6. The CDR3 sequence is CASSQESGGGPYEQYF. For the CDR3, the DNA is TGTGCCAGCAGCCAAGAGTCGGGCGGGGGGCCCTACGAGCAGTACTTC.

The rearrangement links TRBV6-6 to TRBJ2-4; 8 nucleotides align to TRBD2. V was clipped by 4 bases and J by 7 bases; unmatched bases: 12. Germline V CDR1 and CDR2: MNHNY, SVGAGI (reference sequence). The CDR3 length is 16 residues. DNA of the CDR3: TGTGCCAGCAGTTCGGGAGGGAATGGGATTGGCAACATTCAGTACTTC. Amino acid sequence: CASSSGGNGIGNIQYF.

V and J are TRBV5-1 and TRBJ2-5, with D possibly TRBD2 on 6 matching bases. Between the trimmed V and J ends, which lost 4 bases and 5 bases, there was a span of 21 bases. Germline V lookup: CDR1 SGHRS, CDR2 YFSETQ. The CDR3 is 16 residues long. CDR3 sequence (DNA): TGCGCCAGCAGCCCCTGGGACTCGCCGCTGGGGGAGACCCAGTACTTC. Its translation is CASSPWDSPLGETQYF.

The V call is TRBV6-1, the J call TRBJ1-3; possibly TRBD1 for D (6 bases). Per germline, CDR1 MNHNS and CDR2 SASEGT. The ends were cut back, 2 bases at V and 1 base at J, with 15 bases in the middle. The CDR3 length is 17 residues. CDR3 region: CASSESGVKGSGNTIYF. DNA of the CDR3: TGTGCCAGCAGTGAATCAGGGGTCAAAGGGTCTGGAAACACCATATATTTT.

The rearrangement uses TRBV7-3 and TRBJ2-1; 9 nucleotides align to TRBD2. The CDR3 contains 15 residues. With V trimmed by 4 bases and J by 6 bases, 7 bases remained unmatched. The germline V gene encodes CDR1 SGHTA and CDR2 FQGTGA. CDR3 in DNA: TGTGCCAGCAGCTCTGCCGGGACTAGCTTCAATGAGCAGTTCTTC. It yields the protein CASSSAGTSFNEQFF.